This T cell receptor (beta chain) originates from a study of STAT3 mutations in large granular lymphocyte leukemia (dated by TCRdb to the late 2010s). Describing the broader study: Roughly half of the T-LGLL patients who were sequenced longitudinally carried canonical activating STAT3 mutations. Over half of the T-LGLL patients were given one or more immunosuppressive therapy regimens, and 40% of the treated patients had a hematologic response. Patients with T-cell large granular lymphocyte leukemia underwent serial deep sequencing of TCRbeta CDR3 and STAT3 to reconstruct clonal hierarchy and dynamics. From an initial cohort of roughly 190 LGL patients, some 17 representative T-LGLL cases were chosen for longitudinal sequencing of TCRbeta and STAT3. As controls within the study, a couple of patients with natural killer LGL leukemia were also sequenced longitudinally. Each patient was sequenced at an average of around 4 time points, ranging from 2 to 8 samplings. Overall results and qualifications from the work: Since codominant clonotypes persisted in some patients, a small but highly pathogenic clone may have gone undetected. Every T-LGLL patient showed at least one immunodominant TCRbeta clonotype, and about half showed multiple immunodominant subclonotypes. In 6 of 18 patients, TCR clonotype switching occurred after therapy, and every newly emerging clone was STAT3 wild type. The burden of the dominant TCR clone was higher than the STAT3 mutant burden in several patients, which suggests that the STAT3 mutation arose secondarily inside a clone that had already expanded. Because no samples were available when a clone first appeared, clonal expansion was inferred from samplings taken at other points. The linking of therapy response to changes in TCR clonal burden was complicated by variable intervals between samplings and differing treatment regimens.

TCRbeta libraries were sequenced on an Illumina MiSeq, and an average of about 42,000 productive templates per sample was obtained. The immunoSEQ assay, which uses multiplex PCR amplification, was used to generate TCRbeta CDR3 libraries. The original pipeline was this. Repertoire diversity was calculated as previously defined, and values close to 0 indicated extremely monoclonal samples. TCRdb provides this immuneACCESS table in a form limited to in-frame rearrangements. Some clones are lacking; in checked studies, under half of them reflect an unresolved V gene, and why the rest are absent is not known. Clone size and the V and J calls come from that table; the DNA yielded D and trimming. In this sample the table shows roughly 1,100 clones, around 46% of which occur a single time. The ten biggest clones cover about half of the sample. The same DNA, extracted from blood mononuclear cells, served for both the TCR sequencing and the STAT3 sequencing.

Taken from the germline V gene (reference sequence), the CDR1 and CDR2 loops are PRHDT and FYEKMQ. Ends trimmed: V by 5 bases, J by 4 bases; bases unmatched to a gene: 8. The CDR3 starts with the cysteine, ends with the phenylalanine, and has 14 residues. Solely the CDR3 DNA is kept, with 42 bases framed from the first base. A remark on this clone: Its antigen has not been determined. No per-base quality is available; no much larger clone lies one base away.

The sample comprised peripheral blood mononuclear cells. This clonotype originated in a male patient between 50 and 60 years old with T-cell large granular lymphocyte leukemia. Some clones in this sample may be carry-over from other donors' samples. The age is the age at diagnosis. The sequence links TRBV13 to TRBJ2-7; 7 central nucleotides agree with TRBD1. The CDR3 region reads CASSDSRGKYEQYF. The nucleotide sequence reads TGTGCCAGCAGCGATAGCAGGGGGAAATACGAGCAGTACTTC.